The present TCR beta chain was sequenced within a study of blood T cell repertoires in COVID-19. V lost 3 bases, J lost 0 bases, and 11 bases lay in between. This CDR3 comprises 14 residues. Germline assignment: CDR1 SQVTM and CDR2 ANQGSEA. Profiled with immunoSEQ multiplex PCR; TCRdb holds only in-frame clones, not every one. The sample lists over 450,000 clones; approximately 92% were seen once. The chain recombines TRBV29-1 with TRBJ1-2; weak D call: TRBD1 (5 bases). The clonotype originates from a man between 18 and 35 years old with COVID-19, enrolled during active disease. Source material: peripheral blood. The CDR3 DNA reads TGCAGCGTTGACGGTCAGGGATCTAACTATGGCTACACCTTC. Amino acid sequence: CSVDGQGSNYGYTF.